Listed below are T cell receptor beta chains from one sample, sequenced in a study of blood T cell repertoires in COVID-19. Libraries were prepared by immunoSEQ multiplex PCR; TCRdb keeps only in-frame clonotypes and omits some of them. Among around 330,000 clones, roughly 88% were seen once, and the ten largest hold 1.5% to 2%. Sequenced input: peripheral blood. These receptors all stem from a woman aged 25-40 years with COVID-19, enrolled during active disease. Each CDR3 is given with its conserved first and last residue. The order of the fields is V gene, J gene, D gene, CDR3 protein. The D gene is left open where the match is weak.

V: TRBV7-6; J: TRBJ2-3; D: TRBD2; CDR3: CASSIGRAGTDTQYF
V: TRBV19; J: TRBJ2-1; D: .; CDR3: CASTEGSYNEQFF
V: TRBV6-6; J: TRBJ1-1; D: .; CDR3: CASSYSGRGNTEAFF
V: TRBV10-1; J: TRBJ2-1; D: .; CDR3: CASRRQVVTYNEQFF
V: TRBV5-6; J: TRBJ1-5; D: .; CDR3: CASSLNPGSNQPQHF
V: TRBV6-5; J: TRBJ1-4; D: .; CDR3: CASGGRSNEKLFF
V: TRBV4-1; J: TRBJ1-6; D: .; CDR3: CASSRDSNSPLHF
V: TRBV13; J: TRBJ2-5; D: TRBD2; CDR3: CASSSFGGGARETQYF
V: TRBV5-1; J: TRBJ1-2; D: .; CDR3: CASTGGAGVDGYTF
V: TRBV19; J: TRBJ2-1; D: .; CDR3: CASSLGIGNEQFF
V: TRBV12-3/TRBV12-4; J: TRBJ2-7; D: TRBD1; CDR3: CASSIDRVDEQYF
V: TRBV25-1; J: TRBJ2-5; D: .; CDR3: CASSSGLFGETQYF
V: TRBV11-2; J: TRBJ2-5; D: .; CDR3: CASSTGQIEETQYF
V: TRBV4-3; J: TRBJ1-1; D: .; CDR3: CASSQAYRDTEAFF
V: TRBV5-5; J: TRBJ1-1; D: TRBD1; CDR3: CASSEPDRVMREAFF
V: TRBV30; J: TRBJ2-7; D: .; CDR3: CAWRKGQGFREQYF
V: TRBV27; J: TRBJ1-6; D: .; CDR3: CASSFMSNSPLHF
V: TRBV6-1; J: TRBJ1-4; D: .; CDR3: CASSGGEVATNEKLFF
V: TRBV7-8; J: TRBJ1-6; D: .; CDR3: CASSLIGDQYSPLHF
V: TRBV11-2; J: TRBJ2-3; D: .; CDR3: CASSLEGRAVDTQYF
V: TRBV2; J: TRBJ2-1; D: TRBD1; CDR3: CASRPGTGGSPSYNEQFF
V: TRBV6-6; J: TRBJ2-1; D: .; CDR3: CASSYTGPSSYNEQFF
V: TRBV7-9; J: TRBJ1-1; D: .; CDR3: CASSFELENTEAFF